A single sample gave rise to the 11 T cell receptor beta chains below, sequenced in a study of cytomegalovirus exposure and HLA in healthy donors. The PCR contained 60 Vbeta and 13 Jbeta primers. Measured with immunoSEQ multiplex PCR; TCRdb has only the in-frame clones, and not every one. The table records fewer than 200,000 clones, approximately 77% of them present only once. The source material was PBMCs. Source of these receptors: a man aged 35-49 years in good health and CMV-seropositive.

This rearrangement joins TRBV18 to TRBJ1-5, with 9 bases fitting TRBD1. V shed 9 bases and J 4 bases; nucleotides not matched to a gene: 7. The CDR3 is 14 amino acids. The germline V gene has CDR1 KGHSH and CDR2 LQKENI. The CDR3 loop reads CASAGTGLNQPQHF. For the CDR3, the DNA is TGTGCCAGTGCCGGGACAGGGCTTAATCAGCCCCAGCATTTT.

CDR3 sequence (DNA): TGTGCCAGCAGTCCCAGGTCAGGATATGGCTACACCTTC. Translating gives CASSPRSGYGYTF. The chain joins TRBV6-6 to TRBJ1-2; D ambiguous. The V and J ends lost 5 bases and 5 bases respectively, with 12 bases between them. The CDR3 runs to 13 residues. CDR1 and CDR2 from the germline V gene are MNHNY and SVGAGI (reference sequence).

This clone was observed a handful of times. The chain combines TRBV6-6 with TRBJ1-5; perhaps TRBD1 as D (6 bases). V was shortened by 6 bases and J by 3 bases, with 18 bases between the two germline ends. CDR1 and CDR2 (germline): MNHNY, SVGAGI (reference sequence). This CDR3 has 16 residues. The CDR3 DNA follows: TGTGCCAGCAGCCCCGGTATCGGGGGGGCCAATCAGCCCCAGCATTTT. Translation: CASSPGIGGANQPQHF.

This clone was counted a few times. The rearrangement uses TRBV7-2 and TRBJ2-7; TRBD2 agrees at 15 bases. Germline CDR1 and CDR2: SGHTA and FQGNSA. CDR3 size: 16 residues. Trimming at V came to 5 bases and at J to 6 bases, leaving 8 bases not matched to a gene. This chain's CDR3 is CASSPRTSGGAVEQYF. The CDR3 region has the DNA TGTGCCAGCAGCCCTCGGACTAGCGGGGGGGCCGTCGAGCAGTACTTC.

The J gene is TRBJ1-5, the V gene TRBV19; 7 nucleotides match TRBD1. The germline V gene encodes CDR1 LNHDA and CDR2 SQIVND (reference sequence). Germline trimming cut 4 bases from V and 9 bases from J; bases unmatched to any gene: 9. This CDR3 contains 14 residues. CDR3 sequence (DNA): TGTGCCAGTAGTAGGGGACAGCCCGTGAGGCCCCAGCATTTT. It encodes CASSRGQPVRPQHF.

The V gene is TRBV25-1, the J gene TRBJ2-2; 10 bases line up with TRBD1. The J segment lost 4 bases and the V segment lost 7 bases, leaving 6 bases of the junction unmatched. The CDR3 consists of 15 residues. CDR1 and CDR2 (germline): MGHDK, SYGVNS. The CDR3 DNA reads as TGTGCCAGCAACTCCGGGACAGGGGTCACCGGGGAGCTGTTTTTT. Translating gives CASNSGTGVTGELFF.

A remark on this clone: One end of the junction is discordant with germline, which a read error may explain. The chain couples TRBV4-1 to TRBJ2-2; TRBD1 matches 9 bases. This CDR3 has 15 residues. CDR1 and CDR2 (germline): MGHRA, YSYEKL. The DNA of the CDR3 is TGTGCCAGCAGCCCACGGACAGGGGTCACCGGGGAGCTGTTTTTT. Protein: CASSPRTGVTGELFF.

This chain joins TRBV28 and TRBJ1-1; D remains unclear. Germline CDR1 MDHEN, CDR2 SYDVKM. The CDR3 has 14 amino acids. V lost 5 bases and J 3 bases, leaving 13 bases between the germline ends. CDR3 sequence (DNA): TGTGCCAGCAGTGCCGCGGGCAAAGACACTGAAGCTTTCTTT. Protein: CASSAAGKDTEAFF.

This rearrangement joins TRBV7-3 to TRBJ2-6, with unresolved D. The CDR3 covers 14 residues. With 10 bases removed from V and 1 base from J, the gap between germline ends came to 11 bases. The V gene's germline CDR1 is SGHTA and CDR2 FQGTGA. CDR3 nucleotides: TGTGCCACAAAGAGTGGTTCTGGGGCCAACGTCCTGACTTTC. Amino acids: CATKSGSGANVLTF.

The CDR3 nucleotides read TGTGCCACGACGGGACAGGGCTCCTACGAGCAGTACTTC. Translation gives CATTGQGSYEQYF. The chain has TRBV10-3 and TRBJ2-7; TRBD1 matches 9 bases. V lost 10 bases and J lost 0; bases outside the gene matches: 4. This CDR3 comprises 13 residues. The V gene's germline CDR1 is ENHRY and CDR2 SYGVKD.

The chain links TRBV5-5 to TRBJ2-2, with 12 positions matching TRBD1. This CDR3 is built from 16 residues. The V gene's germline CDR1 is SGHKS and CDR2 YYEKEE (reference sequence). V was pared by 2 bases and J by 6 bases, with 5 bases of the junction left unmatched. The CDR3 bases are TGTGCCAGCAGCTTCACCGGGACAGGGGGCCCCGGGGAGCTGTTTTTT. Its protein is CASSFTGTGGPGELFF.